Listed here is a single T cell receptor beta chain. Its antigen is undetermined. The data originate from a study of vaccination and CD4 T cells after COVID-19. Overall study context: The study enrolled six male and four female convalescents, two of whom were Hispanic. Notes on the study in general: In convalescent patients, 304 of 307 vaccine-specific clones were spike mono-reactive.

Treatment here: roughly nine-day PBMC culture with coronavirus spike peptide pools or control peptides (ViraFEST assay). Once cultured about eleven days, CD4+ T cells underwent isolation by negative selection. An Oncomine TCR Beta short-read assay was used to sequence the DNA from cultured CD4+ T cells. TCRdb re-derived calls from the PCR reads in MiXCR, one entry per CDR3 protein. The sample consists of more than 10,000 distinct CDR3 sequences, roughly two thirds of them appearing once. The CDR3 has 17 residues. Between the trimmed V and J ends, which lost 0 bases and 6 bases, there was a span of 20 bases. CDR1 is MNHNS, CDR2 SASEGT, per germline.

V and J are TRBV6-1 and TRBJ1-2; D is uncertain. Sequencing used CD4+ T cells from blood, cultured in vitro. The origin of this receptor is a human donor who had recovered from COVID-19. The CDR3 reads CASSEASRTRFYHGYTF. The DNA of the CDR3 is TGTGCCAGCAGTGAAGCATCCCGGACGAGGTTTTACCATGGCTACACCTTC.